This T cell receptor (beta chain) was obtained from a study of blood T cell repertoires in COVID-19. Overall study context: Spain, Italy and the United States supplied samples that represented acute and convalescent COVID-19.

Authors' data handling: Estimates of nucleated cell counts were drawn from the amplification of reference gene primers. Generated by immunoSEQ multiplex PCR, the TCRdb table keeps only in-frame clones and is missing some. D and trimming come from the DNA, and the V and J calls and clone size come from that table. Of around 400,000 clones listed, roughly 90% were seen once; the top ten hold approximately 1.5%. CDR3 length: 15 residues. J gave up 4 bases and V 0 bases, and 2 bases lay outside the gene matches. Looked up from germline, CDR1 is LNHNV and CDR2 is YYDKDF (reference sequence). Clinical history as reported by participants underpinned cohort assignment. Recovered participants had two consecutive negative NP/OP PCR tests, healthcare professional clearance, or symptom resolution.

The rearrangement links TRBV15 to TRBJ2-1; TRBD2 matches at 8 bases. The sample comprised PBMCs or T cells enriched from blood (not recorded which). The clonotype originates from a woman aged 25 to 39 who had recovered from COVID-19. DNA for the CDR3: TGTGCCACCAGCAGAGATAGCGGGGCGTACAATGAGCAGTTCTTC. It encodes CATSRDSGAYNEQFF.